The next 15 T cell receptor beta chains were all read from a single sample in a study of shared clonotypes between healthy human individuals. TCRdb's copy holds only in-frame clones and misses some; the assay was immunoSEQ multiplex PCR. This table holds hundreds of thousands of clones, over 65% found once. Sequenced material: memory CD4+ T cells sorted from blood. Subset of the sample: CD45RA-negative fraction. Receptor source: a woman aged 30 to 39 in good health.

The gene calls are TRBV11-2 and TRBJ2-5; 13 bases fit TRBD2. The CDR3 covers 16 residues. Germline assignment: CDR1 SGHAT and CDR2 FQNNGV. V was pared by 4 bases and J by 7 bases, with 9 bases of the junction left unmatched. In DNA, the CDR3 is TGTGCCAGCAGCTCAGGGGGACTAGCGGGATTGGGGACCCAGTACTTC. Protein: CASSSGGLAGLGTQYF. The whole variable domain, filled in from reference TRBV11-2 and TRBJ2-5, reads EAGVAQSPRYKIIEKRQSVAFWCNPISGHATLYWYQQILGQGPKLLIQFQNNGVVDDSQLPKDRFSAERLKGVDSTLKIQPAKLEDSAVYLCASSSGGLAGLGTQYFGPGTRLLVL.

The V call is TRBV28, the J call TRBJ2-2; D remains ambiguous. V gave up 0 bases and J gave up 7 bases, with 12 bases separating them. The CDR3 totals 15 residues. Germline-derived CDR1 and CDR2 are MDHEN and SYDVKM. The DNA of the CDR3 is TGTGCCAGCAGTTTATGGGTTAGCTTGGGCGGGGAGCTGTTTTTT. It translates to CASSLWVSLGGELFF. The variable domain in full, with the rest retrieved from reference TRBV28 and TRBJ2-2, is DVKVTQSSRYLVKRTGEKVFLECVQDMDHENMFWYRQDPGLGLRLIYFSYDVKMKEKGDIPEGYSVSREKKERFSLILESASTNQTSMYLCASSLWVSLGGELFFGEGSRLTVL.

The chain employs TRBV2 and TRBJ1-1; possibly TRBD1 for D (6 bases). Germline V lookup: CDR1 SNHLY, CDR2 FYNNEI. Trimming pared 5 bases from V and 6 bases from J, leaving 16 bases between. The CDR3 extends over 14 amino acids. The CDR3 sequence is CASSSQGVVAEAFF. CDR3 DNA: TGTGCCAGCAGTTCACAGGGCGTTGTCGCTGAAGCTTTCTTT.

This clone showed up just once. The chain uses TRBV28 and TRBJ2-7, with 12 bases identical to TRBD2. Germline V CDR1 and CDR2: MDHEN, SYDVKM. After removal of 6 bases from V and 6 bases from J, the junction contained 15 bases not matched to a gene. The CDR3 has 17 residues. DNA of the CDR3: TGTGCCAGCAGGTCAGGGCTAGCGGGAGGGCCAAACTTCGAGCAGTACTTC. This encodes CASRSGLAGGPNFEQYF.

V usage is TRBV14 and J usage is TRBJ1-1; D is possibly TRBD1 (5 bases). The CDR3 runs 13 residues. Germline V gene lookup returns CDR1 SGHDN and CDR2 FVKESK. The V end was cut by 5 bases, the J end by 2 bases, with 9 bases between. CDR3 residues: CASSSGQNTEAFF. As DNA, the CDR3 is TGTGCCAGCAGCTCTGGACAAAACACTGAAGCTTTCTTT.

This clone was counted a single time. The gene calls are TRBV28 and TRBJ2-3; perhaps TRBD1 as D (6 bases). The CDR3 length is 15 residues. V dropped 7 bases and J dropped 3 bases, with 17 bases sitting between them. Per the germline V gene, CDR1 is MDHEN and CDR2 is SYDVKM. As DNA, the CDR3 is TGTGCCAGCACCCCCAGGGGTTTGAGTACAGATACGCAGTATTTT. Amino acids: CASTPRGLSTDTQYF.

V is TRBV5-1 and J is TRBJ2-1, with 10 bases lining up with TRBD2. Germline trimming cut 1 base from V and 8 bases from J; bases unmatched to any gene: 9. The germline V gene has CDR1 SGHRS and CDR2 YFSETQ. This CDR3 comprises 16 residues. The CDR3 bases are TGCGCCAGCAGCTTGCCGAGCCTAGCGGGAGTCGATGAGCAGTTCTTC. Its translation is CASSLPSLAGVDEQFF.

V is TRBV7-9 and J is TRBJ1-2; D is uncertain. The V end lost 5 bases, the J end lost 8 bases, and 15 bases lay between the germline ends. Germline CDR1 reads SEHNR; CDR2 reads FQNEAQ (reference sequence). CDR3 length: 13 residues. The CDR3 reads CASSLIGGQGYTF. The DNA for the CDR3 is TGTGCCAGCAGCCTTATAGGAGGGCAAGGCTACACCTTC.

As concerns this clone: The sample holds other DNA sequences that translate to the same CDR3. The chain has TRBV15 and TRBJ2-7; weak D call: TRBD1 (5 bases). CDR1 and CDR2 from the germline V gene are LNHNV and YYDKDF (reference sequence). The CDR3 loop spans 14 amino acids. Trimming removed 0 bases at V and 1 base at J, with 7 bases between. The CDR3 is CATSRDGASYEQYF. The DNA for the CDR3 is TGTGCCACCAGCAGAGATGGGGCGTCCTACGAGCAGTACTTC.

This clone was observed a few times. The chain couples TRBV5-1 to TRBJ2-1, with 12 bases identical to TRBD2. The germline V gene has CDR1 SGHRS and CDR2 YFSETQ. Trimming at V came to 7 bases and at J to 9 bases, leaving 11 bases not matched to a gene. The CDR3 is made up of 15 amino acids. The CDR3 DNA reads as TGCGCCAGCGGCCCCGGGACTAGCGGGCTTAGTGAGCAGTTCTTC. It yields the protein CASGPGTSGLSEQFF.

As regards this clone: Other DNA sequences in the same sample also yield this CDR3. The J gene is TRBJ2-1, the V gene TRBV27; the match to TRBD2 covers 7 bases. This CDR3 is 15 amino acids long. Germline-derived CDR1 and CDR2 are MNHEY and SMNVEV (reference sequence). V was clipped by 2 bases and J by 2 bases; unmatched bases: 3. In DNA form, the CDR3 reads TGTGCCAGCAGTTTAGAGGCGGGAGCCTACAATGAGCAGTTCTTC. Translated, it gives CASSLEAGAYNEQFF.

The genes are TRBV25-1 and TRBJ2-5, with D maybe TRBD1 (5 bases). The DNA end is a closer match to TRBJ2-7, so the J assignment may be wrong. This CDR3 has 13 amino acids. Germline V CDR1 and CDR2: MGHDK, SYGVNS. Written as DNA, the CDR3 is TGTGCCAGCAGTGGACAGTTTGTCCACGAGCAGTACTTC. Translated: CASSGQFVHEQYF.

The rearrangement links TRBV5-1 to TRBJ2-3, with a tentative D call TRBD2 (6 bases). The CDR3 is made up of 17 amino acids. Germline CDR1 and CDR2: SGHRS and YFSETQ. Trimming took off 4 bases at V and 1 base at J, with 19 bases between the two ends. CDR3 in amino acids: CASSRRKVAEGTDTQYF. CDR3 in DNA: TGCGCCAGCAGCCGAAGGAAGGTAGCGGAAGGCACAGATACGCAGTATTTT. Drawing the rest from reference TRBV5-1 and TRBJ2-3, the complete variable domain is KAGVTQTPRYLIKTRGQQVTLSCSPISGHRSVSWYQQTPGQGLQFLFEYFSETQRNKGNFPGRFSGRQFSNSRSEMNVSTLELGDSALYLCASSRRKVAEGTDTQYFGPGTRLTVL.

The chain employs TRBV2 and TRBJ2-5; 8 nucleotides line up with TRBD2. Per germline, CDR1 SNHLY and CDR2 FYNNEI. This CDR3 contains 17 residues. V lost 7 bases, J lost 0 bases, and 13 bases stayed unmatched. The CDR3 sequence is CASNLPGLAEYQETQYF. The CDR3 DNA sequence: TGTGCCAGCAATCTGCCCGGACTAGCCGAATACCAAGAGACCCAGTACTTC.

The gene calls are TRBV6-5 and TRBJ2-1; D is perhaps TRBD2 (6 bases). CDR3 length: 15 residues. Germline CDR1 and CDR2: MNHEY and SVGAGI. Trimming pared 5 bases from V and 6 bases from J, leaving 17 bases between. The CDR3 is CASSPEPGLGNEQFF. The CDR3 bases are TGTGCCAGCAGTCCGGAACCGGGACTGGGCAATGAGCAGTTCTTC.